The T cell receptor beta chain under discussion was sequenced for a study of cytomegalovirus exposure and HLA in healthy donors. Study outcomes and limitations: For presence/absence analyses, sequencing depth was assumed to be roughly uniform across donors. CMV serostatus alone was available as immune exposure information. Most subjects' HLA-A and HLA-B alleles were reportedly predicted from TCR beta sequences.

Comments on this clone: Its matching antigen is unknown.

A multiplex PCR was run with 60 Vbeta primers and 13 Jbeta primers. Original methodology: Tens of millions of unique TCR beta chains, 10 million to 14 million shared, were counted in a later analysis. Here immunoSEQ multiplex PCR was the method, and the copy in TCRdb shows in-frame clones only, minus some. Clone size and the V and J calls come from that table; the DNA yielded D and trimming. The sample consists of some 120,000 clones, around 77% of them appearing once. This TCR derives from a human donor in good health. Sequenced material: PBMCs.

The CDR3 DNA follows: TGTGCCAGCAGTGGTACTAGCGGGGGACAAGAGACCCAGTACTTC. Translated, it gives CASSGTSGGQETQYF. The rearrangement uses TRBV28 and TRBJ2-5; TRBD2 agrees at 11 bases. Trimming removed 5 bases from V and 2 bases from J; junction bases left unmatched: 4. The CDR3 is made up of 15 amino acids. Germline loops: CDR1 MDHEN, CDR2 SYDVKM.